A selection of T cell receptor beta chains follows, all from one sample in a study of blood T cell repertoires in COVID-19. Sequencing used immunoSEQ multiplex PCR; TCRdb keeps in-frame clones, though not all of them. The sample has 400,000 to 550,000 clones, roughly 85% seen once. Sequenced: PBMCs or T cells enriched from blood (not recorded which). The receptors were sampled from a woman under 30 with acute COVID-19. The CDR3 runs from the conserved cysteine through the conserved F or W. A D gene is named only where the DNA matches it firmly. Clone size, where shown, is once, few, many, or a class for clones that have expanded.

d_gene,v_gene,abundance,j_gene,len,CDR3nt,CDR3aa
TRBD1,TRBV9,-,TRBJ2-3,15,TGTGCCAGCAGCGTAGAAGGGGGCGCATCAGATACGCAGTATTTT,CASSVEGGASDTQYF
TRBD1,TRBV13,-,TRBJ2-3,14,TGTGCCAGCAGCTCCGGGACAGGGACGGATACGCAGTATTTT,CASSSGTGTDTQYF
TRBD1,TRBV7-9,-,TRBJ1-1,15,TGTGCCAGCAGCTTAGTTACAGGGGCGAACACTGAAGCTTTCTTT,CASSLVTGANTEAFF
TRBD2,TRBV6-5,-,TRBJ2-7,15,TGTGCCAGCAGGTTTATAGCGGGAAGGGGGAACGAGCAGTACTTC,CASRFIAGRGNEQYF
-,TRBV4-1,once,TRBJ1-3,15,TGCGCCAGCAGCCAAGATCGGGGGGCTGGAAACACCATATATTTT,CASSQDRGAGNTIYF
-,TRBV9,-,TRBJ2-3,13,TGTGCCAGCAGCGTAGGTTTATTGGGGAGCCCCGTTTTT,CASSVGLLGSPVF
TRBD1,TRBV30,-,TRBJ1-3,16,TGTGCCTGGAGTTACCCAGGACAGGGCCTGGGAAACACCATATATTTT,CAWSYPGQGLGNTIYF
-,TRBV7-8,-,TRBJ1-4,15,TGTGCCAGCAGCTTAGACAGGGCTACTAATGAAAAACTGTTTTTT,CASSLDRATNEKLFF
TRBD2,TRBV29-1,once,TRBJ2-7,15,TGCAGCGTGGCGGGGGAGGACACCAGAACCTACGAGCAGTACTTC,CSVAGEDTRTYEQYF
TRBD2,TRBV18,-,TRBJ2-1,16,TGTGCCAGCTCATCCGCTAGCGGGAGTTTGGGTGATGAGCAGTTCTTC,CASSSASGSLGDEQFF
-,TRBV7-2,once,TRBJ1-2,12,TGTGCCAGCAGCCCAAGACTCTATGGCTACACCTTC,CASSPRLYGYTF
-,TRBV5-1,-,TRBJ1-4,16,TGCGCCAGCAGCTTTGAGGGAGGGCGAACTAATGAAAAACTGTTTTTT,CASSFEGGRTNEKLFF
TRBD1,TRBV6-5,-,TRBJ2-7,15,TGTGCCAGCAGTTATACCGGGACAGGGGGCTTTGAGCAGTACTTC,CASSYTGTGGFEQYF
-,TRBV18,-,TRBJ2-7,16,TGTGCCAGCTCACCGTCGGCGTCAGGGAACTCCTACGAGCAGTACTTC,CASSPSASGNSYEQYF
TRBD1,TRBV28,few,TRBJ2-7,13,TGTGCCAGCCAAGGACAGGGGCGTTACGAGCAGTACTTC,CASQGQGRYEQYF
TRBD1,TRBV12-3/TRBV12-4,-,TRBJ2-4,12,TGTGCCAGCAGTCCGTCGGGACAGGGAGCTTACTTC,CASSPSGQGAYF
-,TRBV25-1,few,TRBJ2-2,15,TGTGCCAGCAGATACGGGGGTGCCGACACCGGGGAGCTGTTTTTT,CASRYGGADTGELFF
-,TRBV2,-,TRBJ2-7,14,TGTGCCAGCAGTGAAGCGGGCAGGGTGGACGAGCAGTACTTC,CASSEAGRVDEQYF
-,TRBV25-1,-,TRBJ2-5,17,TGTGCCAGCAGTCCAAGGCGGGGGCCAGTAGGTCCAGAGACCCAGTACTTC,CASSPRRGPVGPETQYF
TRBD1,TRBV6-5,once,TRBJ1-2,13,TGTGCGAGCTGGGGACAGGGGTCGCGAGGCTACACCTTC,CASWGQGSRGYTF
-,TRBV11-2,-,TRBJ2-1,16,TGTGCCAGCAGACCCACAGGGTTTTTCTCTTACAATGAGCAGTTCTTC,CASRPTGFFSYNEQFF
TRBD2,TRBV7-9,-,TRBJ2-1,16,TGTGCCAGCACCTTACCGGCCCCTAGCGGTTACAATGAGCAGTTCTTC,CASTLPAPSGYNEQFF
TRBD1,TRBV28,-,TRBJ2-7,17,TGTGCCAGCAGTTTATCGCTCTTGCTTCGGACAGGGGCCGAGCAGTACTTC,CASSLSLLLRTGAEQYF
TRBD1,TRBV5-1,-,TRBJ1-4,14,TGCGCCAGCAGCTACAGGGGGACTAATGAAAAACTGTTTTTT,CASSYRGTNEKLFF
-,TRBV4-1,-,TRBJ2-5,14,TGCGCCAGCAGCCAGGGAGTCTTTCAAGAGACCCAGTACTTC,CASSQGVFQETQYF
TRBD2,TRBV10-1,-,TRBJ2-5,16,TGCGCCAGCAGTGAGTCAACGGGGGGACTCATGGAGACCCAGTACTTC,CASSESTGGLMETQYF
-,TRBV7-6,once,TRBJ2-7,15,TGTGCCAGCAGCTTATATGAGGGAGACTCCTACGAGCAGTACTTC,CASSLYEGDSYEQYF
-,TRBV19,-,TRBJ1-6,15,TGTGCCAGTAGTATAGATTTCCAGGGTCGATCACCCCTCCACTTT,CASSIDFQGRSPLHF
-,TRBV3-1/TRBV3-2,-,TRBJ1-1,13,TGTGCCAGCAGGGGCCCCCTTGGGACTGAAGCTTTCTTT,CASRGPLGTEAFF
-,TRBV29-1,once,TRBJ1-4,12,TGCAGCGTTGCGGGGGAAGGGGAAAAACTGTTTTTT,CSVAGEGEKLFF